Below are 26 T cell receptor beta chains sequenced from a single sample in a study of cytomegalovirus exposure and HLA in healthy donors. TCRdb's table, derived via immunoSEQ multiplex PCR, lists solely in-frame clones and lacks some. Of roughly 300,000 clones in the sample, 88% are singletons; the top ten hold approximately 0.88%. Input material: PBMCs. The source is a woman younger than 35 in good health and CMV-seronegative.

The chain has TRBV7-2 and TRBJ2-5; D might be TRBD2 (5 bases). The CDR3 is 15 amino acids. V was cut by 1 base and J by 3 bases, with 12 bases left in between. Per the germline V gene, CDR1 is SGHTA and CDR2 is FQGNSA. CDR3 in amino acids: CASSLGSLEEETQYF. The DNA of the CDR3 is TGTGCCAGCAGCTTAGGGTCCTTGGAGGAAGAGACCCAGTACTTC.

The chain is built from TRBV5-4 and TRBJ2-7, with 11 bases that match TRBD2. Trimming took 4 bases from V and 3 from J; bases not matched to a gene: 9. This CDR3 contains 16 residues. Germline V gives CDR1 SGHNT, CDR2 YYREEE (reference sequence). For the CDR3, the DNA is TGTGCCAGCAGCCCGGCACTAGCGGGAGTTGACTACGAGCAGTACTTC. Residues: CASSPALAGVDYEQYF.

The genes are TRBV28 and TRBJ2-7; 8 bases map to TRBD2. This CDR3 has 14 amino acids. V was clipped by 6 bases and J by 1 base; unmatched bases: 5. In germline, CDR1 is MDHEN, CDR2 SYDVKM. This CDR3 is CASRAAGVSYEQYF. The DNA of the CDR3 is TGTGCCAGCAGGGCAGCGGGAGTTTCCTACGAGCAGTACTTC. The complete variable domain, with remaining parts taken from reference TRBV28 and TRBJ2-7, reads DVKVTQSSRYLVKRTGEKVFLECVQDMDHENMFWYRQDPGLGLRLIYFSYDVKMKEKGDIPEGYSVSREKKERFSLILESASTNQTSMYLCASRAAGVSYEQYFGPGTRLTVT.

V is TRBV7-8 and J is TRBJ2-2, with 12 bases that match TRBD2. J gave up 3 bases and V 1 base, and 6 bases lay outside the gene matches. CDR1 is SGHVS and CDR2 is FQNEAQ in the germline V gene. This CDR3 spans 18 amino acids. The CDR3 region is CASSLVVLAGGDTGELFF. CDR3 in DNA: TGTGCCAGCAGCTTAGTAGTTCTAGCGGGAGGGGACACCGGGGAGCTGTTTTTT. Full variable domain (missing parts from reference TRBV7-8 and TRBJ2-2): GAGVSQSPRYKVAKRGQDVALRCDPISGHVSLFWYQQALGQGPEFLTYFQNEAQLDKSGLPSDRFFAERPEGSVSTLKIQRTQQEDSAVYLCASSLVVLAGGDTGELFFGEGSRLTVL.

This rearrangement joins TRBV30 to TRBJ1-3, with 8 positions matching TRBD1. CDR3 length: 14 amino acids. The germline V gene encodes CDR1 GTSNPN and CDR2 SVGIG (reference sequence). Trimming removed 2 bases from V and 4 bases from J; junction bases left unmatched: 4. CDR3 bases: TGTGCCTGGAGTCGGACAGGGCAAGGAAACACCATATATTTT. Translated, it gives CAWSRTGQGNTIYF.

This chain uses TRBV27 with TRBJ1-1; TRBD1 aligns across 12 bases. The CDR3 has 15 amino acids. V lost 6 bases to trimming and J lost 5 bases; unmatched junction nucleotides: 7. CDR1 and CDR2 from the germline V gene are MNHEY and SMNVEV (reference sequence). The CDR3 is CASSSGQGALTEAFF. DNA of the CDR3: TGTGCCAGCAGCTCGGGACAGGGGGCATTGACTGAAGCTTTCTTT.

J is TRBJ1-2 and V is TRBV7-9; D is uncertain. Per the germline V gene, CDR1 is SEHNR and CDR2 is FQNEAQ (reference sequence). V shed 5 bases and J shed 6 bases, with 13 bases lying between them. The length of the CDR3 is 13 residues. CDR3 DNA sequence: TGTGCCAGCAGCGTGCAGGTTTTGGATGGCTACACCTTC. Translated, it gives CASSVQVLDGYTF.

This chain connects TRBV11-2 to TRBJ1-1; 7 positions match TRBD1. The CDR3 has 14 residues. Germline assignment: CDR1 SGHAT and CDR2 FQNNGV. Unmatched junction bases numbered 7, after V lost 5 bases and J lost 4 bases. The CDR3 protein is CASSQYRGGTEAFF. The CDR3 DNA is TGTGCCAGCAGCCAATACAGGGGTGGCACTGAAGCTTTCTTT.

The chain combines TRBV11-2 with TRBJ2-1; 9 bases fit TRBD1. Germline V gene lookup returns CDR1 SGHAT and CDR2 FQNNGV. J lost 6 bases, V lost 5 bases, and 11 bases had no gene match. The CDR3 has 16 amino acids. The chain's CDR3 is CASSQYRGPRGNEQFF. In nucleotides, the CDR3 is TGTGCCAGCAGCCAATACAGGGGGCCGAGGGGCAATGAGCAGTTCTTC. Full variable domain (rest looked up from reference TRBV11-2 and TRBJ2-1): EAGVAQSPRYKIIEKRQSVAFWCNPISGHATLYWYQQILGQGPKLLIQFQNNGVVDDSQLPKDRFSAERLKGVDSTLKIQPAKLEDSAVYLCASSQYRGPRGNEQFFGPGTRLTVL.

The table lists this clone with a few counts. The chain uses TRBV2 and TRBJ2-7, with a tentative D call TRBD1 (6 bases). The CDR3 loop spans 13 amino acids. The germline CDR1 and CDR2 sequences are SNHLY and FYNNEI. Trimming removed 8 bases at V and 3 bases at J, with 14 bases between. CDR3 in DNA: TGTGCCAGCTCAATAACAGGGTTCTACGAGCAGTACTTC. It yields the protein CASSITGFYEQYF. The variable domain in full, with the rest retrieved from reference TRBV2 and TRBJ2-7, is EPEVTQTPSHQVTQMGQEVILRCVPISNHLYFYWYRQILGQKVEFLVSFYNNEISEKSEIFDDQFSVERPDGSNFTLKIRSTKLEDSAMYFCASSITGFYEQYFGPGTRLTVT.

This clone has just one count. This chain links TRBV6-5 with TRBJ2-7, with 9 nucleotides matching TRBD1. J gave up 0 bases and V 4 bases, and 7 bases lay outside the gene matches. Germline V gene lookup returns CDR1 MNHEY and CDR2 SVGAGI. The CDR3 loop spans 16 amino acids. Here the CDR3 reads CASSFTGGLPSYEQYF. In nucleotides, the CDR3 is TGTGCCAGCAGTTTCACAGGGGGCCTCCCCTCCTACGAGCAGTACTTC.

The gene calls are TRBV5-1 and TRBJ2-1; 12 bases match TRBD2. V shed 0 bases, J shed 6 bases, and the junction held 7 bases outside the gene matches. Germline V gene lookup returns CDR1 SGHRS and CDR2 YFSETQ. The CDR3 is made up of 17 amino acids. The CDR3 DNA reads as TGCGCCAGCAGCTTGGCCCTAGCGGGAGGGCCCTTCAATGAGCAGTTCTTC. Its protein product is CASSLALAGGPFNEQFF.

The V and J genes are TRBV6-6 and TRBJ2-7; tentatively, D is TRBD2 (5 bases). Looked up from germline, CDR1 is MNHNY and CDR2 is SVGAGI (reference sequence). This CDR3 region has 12 residues. The V end lost 3 bases, the J end lost 7 bases, and 10 bases lay between the germline ends. The CDR3: CASSYASWEQYF. In DNA form, the CDR3 reads TGTGCCAGCAGTTATGCTAGCTGGGAGCAGTACTTC.

This sequence joins TRBV2 and TRBJ1-3; perhaps TRBD1 as D (5 bases). Trimming took 7 bases from V and 0 from J, leaving 10 bases between them. This CDR3 has 14 amino acids. CDR1 and CDR2 from the germline V gene are SNHLY and FYNNEI. The CDR3 sequence is CASKWGGSGNTIYF. The CDR3 coding sequence is TGTGCCAGCAAGTGGGGGGGCTCTGGAAACACCATATATTTT.

V usage is TRBV29-1 and J usage is TRBJ2-3; 11 bases are a match to TRBD2. With V trimmed by 4 bases and J by 5 bases, 14 bases remained unmatched. The CDR3 is made up of 17 amino acids. The germline V gene has CDR1 SQVTM and CDR2 ANQGSEA. Here the CDR3 reads CSVGVHSGRAFGDTQYF. The CDR3 DNA is TGCAGCGTTGGGGTGCATAGCGGGAGGGCTTTCGGAGATACGCAGTATTTT.

This chain uses TRBV5-1 with TRBJ2-3; D might be TRBD2 (5 bases). V lost 6 bases, J lost 6 bases, and 17 bases lay in between. This CDR3 has 14 residues. Germline V CDR1 and CDR2: SGHRS, YFSETQ. CDR3 region: CASTRDWRMDTQYF. CDR3 in DNA: TGCGCCAGCACTCGGGATTGGAGGATGGATACGCAGTATTTT.

V gene TRBV7-3 combines with J gene TRBJ1-1; D is ambiguous. The CDR3 is 13 amino acids. V was trimmed by 4 bases and J by 3 bases, leaving 9 bases between them. Germline lookup yields CDR1 SGHTA and CDR2 FQGTGA. The CDR3, as DNA: TGTGCCAGCAGCTCCAACCTATACACTGAAGCTTTCTTT. Amino acids: CASSSNLYTEAFF.

The chain recombines TRBV27 with TRBJ1-6; a weak D match, TRBD1 (5 bases). This CDR3 comprises 14 residues. Looked up from germline, CDR1 is MNHEY and CDR2 is SMNVEV (reference sequence). V shed 6 bases and J shed 8 bases, with 14 bases lying between them. This CDR3 is CASRQQGYDSPLHF. The CDR3 nucleotides read TGTGCCAGCAGGCAGCAGGGTTACGATTCACCCCTCCACTTT.

This chain links TRBV29-1 with TRBJ2-1, with D possibly matching TRBD2 (6 bases). The germline gives CDR1 SQVTM, CDR2 ANQGSEA. V lost 3 bases to trimming and J lost 0 bases, with 15 bases between them. The CDR3 consists of 16 residues. Written as DNA, the CDR3 is TGCAGCGTTGACACTCAACCGGGGGTCTCCTACAATGAGCAGTTCTTC. This codes for CSVDTQPGVSYNEQFF.

The chain joins TRBV5-1 to TRBJ2-3; 8 nucleotides agree with TRBD1. Trimming took 0 bases from V and 3 from J; bases not matched to a gene: 6. Germline loops: CDR1 SGHRS, CDR2 YFSETQ. The CDR3 is 16 residues long. This CDR3 reads CASSLARQGFTDTQYF. The CDR3 coding sequence is TGCGCCAGCAGCTTGGCCCGACAGGGGTTTACAGATACGCAGTATTTT.

Points on this clone: At one boundary the junction diverges from the germline segment, which might be a read error. The V and J genes are TRBV5-1 and TRBJ2-7, with 11 bases that match TRBD1. CDR1 SGHRS and CDR2 YFSETQ come from the germline V gene. The CDR3 consists of 15 residues. CDR3 coding DNA: TGCGCCAGCAGCTGGGACAGGGGGGGCTCCTCCGAGCAGTACTTC. It encodes CASSWDRGGSSEQYF.

The gene calls are TRBV9 and TRBJ2-1, with 11 bases fitting TRBD2. Germline assignment: CDR1 SGDLS and CDR2 YYNGEE. With 0 bases clipped from V and 5 bases from J, the junction kept 4 bases outside the gene matches. This CDR3 has 16 residues. In DNA form, the CDR3 reads TGTGCCAGCAGCGTAGTAGGGACTAGCGGCCACAATGAGCAGTTCTTC. It yields the protein CASSVVGTSGHNEQFF.

The rearrangement uses TRBV5-6 and TRBJ2-7; a weak D match, TRBD2 (6 bases). Germline CDR1 SGHDT, CDR2 YYEEEE. The CDR3 length is 14 residues. V gave up 2 bases and J gave up 3 bases, with 12 bases separating them. CDR3 sequence reads: CASSFVEGIYEQYF. The CDR3 nucleotides are TGTGCCAGCAGCTTTGTGGAGGGAATCTACGAGCAGTACTTC.

The V call is TRBV29-1, the J call TRBJ1-2; D uncertain. This CDR3 region has 12 residues. V was pared by 3 bases and J by 4 bases, with 9 bases between. CDR1 is SQVTM and CDR2 is ANQGSEA in the germline V gene. CDR3 in DNA: TGCAGCGTTGACGCGGGTAGCTATGGCTACACCTTC. Translation gives CSVDAGSYGYTF.

DNA of the CDR3: TGTGCCAGCAGCTTCCCCCCTCCCCACGAGCAGTACTTC. Amino acids: CASSFPPPHEQYF. This sequence joins TRBV7-9 and TRBJ2-7; D unresolved. V lost 3 bases to trimming and J lost 5 bases, with 11 bases between them. Germline V gene sequence: CDR1 SEHNR, CDR2 FQNEAQ (reference sequence). The length of the CDR3 is 13 residues.

The V gene is TRBV7-3, the J gene TRBJ2-3; possible D gene TRBD2, 6 bases. V shed 5 bases and J shed 2 bases, with 11 bases lying between them. The germline V gene has CDR1 SGHTA and CDR2 FQGTGA. There are 14 residues in the CDR3. The CDR3 reads CASSQGEVTDTQYF. CDR3 nucleotides: TGTGCCAGCAGCCAAGGGGAGGTCACAGATACGCAGTATTTT.